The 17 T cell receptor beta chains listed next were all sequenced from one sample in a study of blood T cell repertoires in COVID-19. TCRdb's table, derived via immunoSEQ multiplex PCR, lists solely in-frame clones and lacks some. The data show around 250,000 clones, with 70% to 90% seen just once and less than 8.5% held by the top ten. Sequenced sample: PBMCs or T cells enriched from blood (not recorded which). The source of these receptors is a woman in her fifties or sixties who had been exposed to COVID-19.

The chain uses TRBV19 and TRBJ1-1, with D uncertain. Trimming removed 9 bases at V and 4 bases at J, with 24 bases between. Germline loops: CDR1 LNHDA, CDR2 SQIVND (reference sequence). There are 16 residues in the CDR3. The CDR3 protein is CARPTSSDGWGTEAFF. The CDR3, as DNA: TGTGCCAGGCCCACTAGCTCAGACGGATGGGGCACTGAAGCTTTCTTT.

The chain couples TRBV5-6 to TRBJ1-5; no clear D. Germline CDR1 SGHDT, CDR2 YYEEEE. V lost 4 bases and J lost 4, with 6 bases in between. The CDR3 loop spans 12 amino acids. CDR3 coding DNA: TGTGCCAGCAGCAGAGTGAATCAGCCCCAGCATTTT. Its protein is CASSRVNQPQHF.

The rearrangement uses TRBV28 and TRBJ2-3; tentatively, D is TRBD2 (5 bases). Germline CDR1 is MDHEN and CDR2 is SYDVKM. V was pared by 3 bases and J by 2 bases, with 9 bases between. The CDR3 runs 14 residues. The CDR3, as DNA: TGTGCCAGCAGTTTGGAGCGGCTCACAGATACGCAGTATTTT. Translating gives CASSLERLTDTQYF.

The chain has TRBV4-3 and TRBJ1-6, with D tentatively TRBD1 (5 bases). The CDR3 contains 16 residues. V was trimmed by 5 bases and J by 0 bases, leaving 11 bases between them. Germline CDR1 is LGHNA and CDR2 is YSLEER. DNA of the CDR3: TGCGCCAGCAGCAATCGACAGAGCTCCTATAATTCACCCCTCCACTTT. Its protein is CASSNRQSSYNSPLHF.

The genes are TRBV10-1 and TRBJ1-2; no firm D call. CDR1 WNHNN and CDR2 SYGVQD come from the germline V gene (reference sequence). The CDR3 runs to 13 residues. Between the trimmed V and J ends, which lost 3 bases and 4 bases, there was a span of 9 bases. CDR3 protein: CASSDVGSYGYTF. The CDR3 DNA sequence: TGCGCCAGCAGTGATGTGGGCTCCTATGGCTACACCTTC.

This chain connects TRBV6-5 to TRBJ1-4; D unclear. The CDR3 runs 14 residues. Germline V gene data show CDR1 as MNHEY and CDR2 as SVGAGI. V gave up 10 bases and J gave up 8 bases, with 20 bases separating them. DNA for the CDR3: TGTGCCACCTCTACGGGGATTGGAAAGGAAAAACTGTTTTTT. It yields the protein CATSTGIGKEKLFF.

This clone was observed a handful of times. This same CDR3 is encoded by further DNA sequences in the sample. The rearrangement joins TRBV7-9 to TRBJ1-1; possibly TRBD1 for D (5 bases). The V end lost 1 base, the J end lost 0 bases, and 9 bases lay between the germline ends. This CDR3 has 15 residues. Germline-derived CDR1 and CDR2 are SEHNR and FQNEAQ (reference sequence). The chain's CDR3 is CASSLVGLMNTEAFF. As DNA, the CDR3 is TGTGCCAGCAGCTTAGTGGGACTAATGAACACTGAAGCTTTCTTT.

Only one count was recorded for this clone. DNA for the CDR3: TGTGCCAGCAGCCAAGGGTCAGGGGGCGGGCAGCCCCAGCATTTT. This gives the protein CASSQGSGGGQPQHF. V gene TRBV3-1 (or the pseudogene TRBV3-2) combines with J gene TRBJ1-5; 8 nucleotides agree with TRBD1. V lost 1 base and J lost 7; bases outside the gene matches: 6. The CDR3 runs 15 residues. Germline-derived CDR1 and CDR2 are LGHDT and YNNKEL (reference sequence).

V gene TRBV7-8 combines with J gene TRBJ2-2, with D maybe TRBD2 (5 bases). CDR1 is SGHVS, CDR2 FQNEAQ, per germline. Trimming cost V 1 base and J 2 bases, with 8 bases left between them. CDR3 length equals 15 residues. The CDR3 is CASSLVRTNTGELFF. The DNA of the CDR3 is TGTGCCAGCAGCTTAGTAAGGACTAACACCGGGGAGCTGTTTTTT.

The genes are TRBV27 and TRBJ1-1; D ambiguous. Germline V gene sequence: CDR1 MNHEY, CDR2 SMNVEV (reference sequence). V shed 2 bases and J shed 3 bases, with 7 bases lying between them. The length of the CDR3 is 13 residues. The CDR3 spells CASSLTRDTEAFF. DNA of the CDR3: TGTGCCAGCAGTTTAACGCGAGACACTGAAGCTTTCTTT.

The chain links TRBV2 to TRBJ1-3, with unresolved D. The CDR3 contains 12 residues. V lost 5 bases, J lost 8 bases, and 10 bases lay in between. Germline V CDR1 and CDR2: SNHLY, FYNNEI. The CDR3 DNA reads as TGTGCCAGCAGTCCTGTGTGGCACACCATATATTTT. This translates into CASSPVWHTIYF.

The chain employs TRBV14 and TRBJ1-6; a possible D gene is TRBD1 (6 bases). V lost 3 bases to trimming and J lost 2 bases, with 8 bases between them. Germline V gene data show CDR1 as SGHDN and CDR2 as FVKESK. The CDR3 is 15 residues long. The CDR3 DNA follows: TGTGCCAGCAGCCAGGACAGAACCTATAATTCACCCCTCCACTTT. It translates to CASSQDRTYNSPLHF. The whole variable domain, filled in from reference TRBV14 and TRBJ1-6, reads EAGVTQFPSHSVIEKGQTVTLRCDPISGHDNLYWYRRVMGKEIKFLLHFVKESKQDESGMPNNRFLAERTGGTYSTLKVQPAELEDSGVYFCASSQDRTYNSPLHFGNGTRLTVT.

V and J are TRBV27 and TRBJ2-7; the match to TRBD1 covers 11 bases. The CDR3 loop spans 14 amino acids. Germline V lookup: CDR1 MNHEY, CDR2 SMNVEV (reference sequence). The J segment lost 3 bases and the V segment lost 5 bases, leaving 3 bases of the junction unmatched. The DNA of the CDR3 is TGTGCCAGCAGTGGAGGGACAGGGGGCTACGAGCAGTACTTC. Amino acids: CASSGGTGGYEQYF.

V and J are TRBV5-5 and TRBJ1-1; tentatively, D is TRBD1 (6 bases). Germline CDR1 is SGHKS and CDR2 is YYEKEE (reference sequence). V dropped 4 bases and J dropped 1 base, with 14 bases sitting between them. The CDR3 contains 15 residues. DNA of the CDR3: TGTGCCAGCAGCCTGAGGACAGTCGCGAACACTGAAGCTTTCTTT. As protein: CASSLRTVANTEAFF.

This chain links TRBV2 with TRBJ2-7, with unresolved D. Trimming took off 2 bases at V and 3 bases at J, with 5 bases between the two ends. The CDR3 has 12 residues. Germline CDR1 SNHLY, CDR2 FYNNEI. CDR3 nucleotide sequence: TGTGCCAGCAGTGAAAACGGCTACGAGCAGTACTTC. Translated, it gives CASSENGYEQYF.

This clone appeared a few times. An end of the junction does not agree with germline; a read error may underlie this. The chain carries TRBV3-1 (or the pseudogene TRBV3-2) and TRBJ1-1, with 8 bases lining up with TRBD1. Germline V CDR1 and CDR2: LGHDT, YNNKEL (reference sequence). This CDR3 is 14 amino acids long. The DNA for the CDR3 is TGTGCCAGCAGACAAGGTGCAGGGGGCGTCATGCCTAACTTT. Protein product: CASRQGAGGVMPNF.

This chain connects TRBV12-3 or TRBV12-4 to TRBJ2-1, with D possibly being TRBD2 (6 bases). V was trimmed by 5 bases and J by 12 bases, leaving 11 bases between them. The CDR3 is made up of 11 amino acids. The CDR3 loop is CASSIGGGQFF. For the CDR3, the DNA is TGTGCCAGCAGTATCGGGGGAGGGCAGTTCTTC.